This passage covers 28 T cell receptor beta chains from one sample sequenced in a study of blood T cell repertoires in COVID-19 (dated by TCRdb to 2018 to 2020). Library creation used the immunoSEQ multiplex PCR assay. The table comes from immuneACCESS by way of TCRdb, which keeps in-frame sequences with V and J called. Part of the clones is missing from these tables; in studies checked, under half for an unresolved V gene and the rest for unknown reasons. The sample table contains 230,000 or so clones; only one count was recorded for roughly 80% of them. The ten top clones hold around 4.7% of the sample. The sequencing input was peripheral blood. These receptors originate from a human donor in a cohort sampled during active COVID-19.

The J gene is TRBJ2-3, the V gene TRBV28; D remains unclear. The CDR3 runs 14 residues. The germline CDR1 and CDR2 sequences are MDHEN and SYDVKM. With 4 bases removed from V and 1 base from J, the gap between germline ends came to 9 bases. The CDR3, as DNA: TGTGCCAGCAGTTCCCCCTTAGGCACAGATACGCAGTATTTT. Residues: CASSSPLGTDTQYF.

Written as DNA, the CDR3 is TGTGCCAGCAGCCAAGACAGGGGGTCTTATAATTCACCCCTCCACTTT. This gives the protein CASSQDRGSYNSPLHF. The chain uses TRBV4-2 and TRBJ1-6; 7 nucleotides match TRBD1. This CDR3 is 16 amino acids long. CDR1 is LGHNA and CDR2 is YNFKEQ in the germline V gene. After removal of 0 bases from V and 4 bases from J, the junction contained 3 bases not matched to a gene.

CDR3 DNA: TGTGCCAGCACCTCCTTAATCCCCGGGACTGAAGCTTTCTTT. As protein: CASTSLIPGTEAFF. The chain carries TRBV6-6 and TRBJ1-1; D is uncertain. Germline V lookup: CDR1 MNHNY, CDR2 SVGAGI (reference sequence). The CDR3 is 14 amino acids. V was clipped by 7 bases and J by 5 bases, with 17 bases between them.

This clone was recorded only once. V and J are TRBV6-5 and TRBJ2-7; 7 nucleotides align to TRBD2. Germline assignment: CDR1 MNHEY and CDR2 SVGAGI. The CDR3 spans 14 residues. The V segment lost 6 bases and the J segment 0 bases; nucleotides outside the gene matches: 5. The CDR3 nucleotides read TGTGCCAGCAGGTCGGGGGGAAGCTCCTACGAGCAGTACTTC. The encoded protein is CASRSGGSSYEQYF.

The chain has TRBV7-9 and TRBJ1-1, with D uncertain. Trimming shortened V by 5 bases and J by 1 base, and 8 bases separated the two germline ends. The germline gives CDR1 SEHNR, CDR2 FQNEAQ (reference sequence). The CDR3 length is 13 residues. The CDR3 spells CASSGQENTEAFF. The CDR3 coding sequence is TGTGCCAGCAGCGGGCAGGAGAACACTGAAGCTTTCTTT. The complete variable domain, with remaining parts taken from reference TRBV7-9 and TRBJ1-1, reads DTGVSQNPRHKITKRGQNVTFRCDPISEHNRLYWYRQTLGQGPEFLTYFQNEAQLEKSRLLSDRFSAERPKGSFSTLEIQRTEQGDSAMYLCASSGQENTEAFFGQGTRLTVV.

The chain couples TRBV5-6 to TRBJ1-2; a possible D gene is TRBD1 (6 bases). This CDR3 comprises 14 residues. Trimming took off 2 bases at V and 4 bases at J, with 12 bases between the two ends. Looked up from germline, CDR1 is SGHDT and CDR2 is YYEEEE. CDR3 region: CASSFGQGIYGYTF. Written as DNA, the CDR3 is TGTGCCAGCAGCTTCGGCCAGGGGATCTATGGCTACACCTTC.

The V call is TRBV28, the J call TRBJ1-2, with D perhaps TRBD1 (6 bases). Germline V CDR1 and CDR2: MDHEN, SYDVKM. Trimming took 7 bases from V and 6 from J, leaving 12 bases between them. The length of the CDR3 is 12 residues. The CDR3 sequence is CASTEGEHGYTF. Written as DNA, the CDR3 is TGTGCCAGCACTGAGGGGGAGCATGGCTACACCTTC.

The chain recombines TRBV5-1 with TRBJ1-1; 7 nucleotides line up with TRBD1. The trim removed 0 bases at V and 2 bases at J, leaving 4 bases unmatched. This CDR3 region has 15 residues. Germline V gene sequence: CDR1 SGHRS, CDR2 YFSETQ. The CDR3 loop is CASSLGGTANTEAFF. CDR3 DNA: TGCGCCAGCAGCTTGGGAGGGACAGCAAACACTGAAGCTTTCTTT.

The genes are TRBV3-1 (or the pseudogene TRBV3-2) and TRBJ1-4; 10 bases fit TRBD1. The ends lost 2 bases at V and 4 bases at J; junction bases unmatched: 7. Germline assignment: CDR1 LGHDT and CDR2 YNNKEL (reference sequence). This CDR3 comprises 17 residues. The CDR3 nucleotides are TGTGCCAGCAGCCAATCGGACAGGGGGGCCCTTAATGAAAAACTGTTTTTT. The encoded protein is CASSQSDRGALNEKLFF.

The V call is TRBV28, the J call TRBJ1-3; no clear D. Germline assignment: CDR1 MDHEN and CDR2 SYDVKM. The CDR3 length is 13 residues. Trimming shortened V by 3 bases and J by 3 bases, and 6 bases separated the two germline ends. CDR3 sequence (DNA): TGTGCCAGCAGTTTGATACATGGAAACACCATATATTTT. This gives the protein CASSLIHGNTIYF.

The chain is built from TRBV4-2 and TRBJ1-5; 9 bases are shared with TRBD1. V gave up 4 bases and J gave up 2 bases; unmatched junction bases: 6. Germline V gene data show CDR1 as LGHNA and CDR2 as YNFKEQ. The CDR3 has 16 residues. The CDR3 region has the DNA TGTGCCAGCAGCCTACAGGGGGCGGGTGGCAATCAGCCCCAGCATTTT. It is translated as CASSLQGAGGNQPQHF.

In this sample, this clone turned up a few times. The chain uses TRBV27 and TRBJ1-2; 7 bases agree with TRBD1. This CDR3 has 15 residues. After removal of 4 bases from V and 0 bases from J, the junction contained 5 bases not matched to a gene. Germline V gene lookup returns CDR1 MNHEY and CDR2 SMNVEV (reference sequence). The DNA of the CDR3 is TGTGCCAGCAGTTCTCTCGGGACAGCTAACTATGGCTACACCTTC. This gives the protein CASSSLGTANYGYTF.

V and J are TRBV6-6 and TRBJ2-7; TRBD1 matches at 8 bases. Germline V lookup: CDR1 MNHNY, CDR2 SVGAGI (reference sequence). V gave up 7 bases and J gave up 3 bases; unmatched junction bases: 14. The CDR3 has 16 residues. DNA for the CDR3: TGTGCCAGCACCCCCTTAAATGGGACAGGACTCTACGAGCAGTACTTC. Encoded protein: CASTPLNGTGLYEQYF.

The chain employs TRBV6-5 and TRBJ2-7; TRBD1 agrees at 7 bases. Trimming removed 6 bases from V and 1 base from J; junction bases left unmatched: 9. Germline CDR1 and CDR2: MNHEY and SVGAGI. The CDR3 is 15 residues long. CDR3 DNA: TGTGCCAGCAGAACTACCGGGACAGCTTCCTACGAGCAGTACTTC. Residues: CASRTTGTASYEQYF.

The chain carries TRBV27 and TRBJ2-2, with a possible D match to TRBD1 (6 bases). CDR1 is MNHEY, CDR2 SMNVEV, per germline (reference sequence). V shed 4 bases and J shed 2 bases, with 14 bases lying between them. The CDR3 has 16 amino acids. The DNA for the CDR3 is TGTGCCAGCAGTTCATGGGGGACACTTAACACCGGGGAGCTGTTTTTT. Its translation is CASSSWGTLNTGELFF.

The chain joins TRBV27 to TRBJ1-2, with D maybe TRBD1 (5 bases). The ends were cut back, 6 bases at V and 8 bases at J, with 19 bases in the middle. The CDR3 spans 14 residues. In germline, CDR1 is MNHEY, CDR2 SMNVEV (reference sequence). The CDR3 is CASSLGQGLQGYTF. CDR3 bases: TGTGCCAGCAGCCTAGGCCAGGGTCTCCAGGGCTACACCTTC.

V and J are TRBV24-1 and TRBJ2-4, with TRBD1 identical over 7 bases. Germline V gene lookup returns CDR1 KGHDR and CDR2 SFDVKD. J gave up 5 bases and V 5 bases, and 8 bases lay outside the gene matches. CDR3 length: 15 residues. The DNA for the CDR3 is TGTGCCACCAGTGGCGACCCGGGACAGCAAAACATTCAGTACTTC. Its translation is CATSGDPGQQNIQYF.

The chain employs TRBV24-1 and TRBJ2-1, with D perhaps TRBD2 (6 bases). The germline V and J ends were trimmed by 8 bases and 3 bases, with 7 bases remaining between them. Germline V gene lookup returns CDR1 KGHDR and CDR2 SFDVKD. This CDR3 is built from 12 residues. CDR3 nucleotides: TGTGCCACCACCGGGGGCTACAATGAGCAGTTCTTC. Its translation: CATTGGYNEQFF.

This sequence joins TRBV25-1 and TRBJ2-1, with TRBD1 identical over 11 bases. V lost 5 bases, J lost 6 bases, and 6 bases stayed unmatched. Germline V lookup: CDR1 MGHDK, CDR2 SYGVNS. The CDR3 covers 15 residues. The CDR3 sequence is CASSPGTGGFNEQFF. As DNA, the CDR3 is TGTGCCAGCAGTCCCGGGACAGGGGGGTTCAATGAGCAGTTCTTC.

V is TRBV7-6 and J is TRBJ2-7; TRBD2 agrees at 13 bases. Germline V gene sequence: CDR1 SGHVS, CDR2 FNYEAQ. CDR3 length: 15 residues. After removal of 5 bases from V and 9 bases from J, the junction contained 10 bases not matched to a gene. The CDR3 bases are TGTGCCAGCAGCCCCTGGACTAGCGGGAGTAGGGTGCAGTACTTC. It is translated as CASSPWTSGSRVQYF.

CDR3 sequence (DNA): TGTGCCAGCAGCTTCGGGGGAGTCACCATATATTTT. Residues: CASSFGGVTIYF. The chain employs TRBV5-6 and TRBJ1-3; a possible D gene is TRBD1 (5 bases). Trimming pared 2 bases from V and 9 bases from J, leaving 9 bases between. The germline gives CDR1 SGHDT, CDR2 YYEEEE. This CDR3 has 12 amino acids.

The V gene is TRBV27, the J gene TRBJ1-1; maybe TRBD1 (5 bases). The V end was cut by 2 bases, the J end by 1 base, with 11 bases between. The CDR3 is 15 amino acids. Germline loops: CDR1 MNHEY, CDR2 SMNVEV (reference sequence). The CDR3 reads CASSLVGVRNTEAFF. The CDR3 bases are TGTGCCAGCAGTTTAGTAGGGGTGCGGAACACTGAAGCTTTCTTT.

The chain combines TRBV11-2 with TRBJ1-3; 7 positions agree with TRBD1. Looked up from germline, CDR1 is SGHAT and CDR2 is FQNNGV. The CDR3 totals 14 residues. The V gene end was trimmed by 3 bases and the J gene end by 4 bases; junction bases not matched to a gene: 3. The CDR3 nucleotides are TGTGCCAGCAGCTTTACAGGGGCAGGAAACACCATATATTTT. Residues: CASSFTGAGNTIYF.

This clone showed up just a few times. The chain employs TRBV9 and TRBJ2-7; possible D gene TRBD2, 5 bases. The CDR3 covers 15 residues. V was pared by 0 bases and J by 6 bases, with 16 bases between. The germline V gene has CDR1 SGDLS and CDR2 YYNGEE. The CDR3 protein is CASSVGSRDLSEQYF. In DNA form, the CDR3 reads TGTGCCAGCAGCGTAGGTTCCCGGGATTTAAGCGAGCAGTACTTC.

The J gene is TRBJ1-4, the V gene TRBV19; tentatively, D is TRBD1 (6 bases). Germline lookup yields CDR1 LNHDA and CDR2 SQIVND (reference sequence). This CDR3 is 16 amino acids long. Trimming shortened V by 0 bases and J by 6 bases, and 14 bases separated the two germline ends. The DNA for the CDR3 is TGTGCCAGTAGTATAGACGGGCCAGGGGCGGATGAAAAACTGTTTTTT. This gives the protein CASSIDGPGADEKLFF.

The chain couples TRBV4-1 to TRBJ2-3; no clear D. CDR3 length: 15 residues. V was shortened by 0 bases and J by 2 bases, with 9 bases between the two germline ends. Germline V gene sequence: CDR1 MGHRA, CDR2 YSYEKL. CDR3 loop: CASSQEETFTDTQYF. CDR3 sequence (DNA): TGCGCCAGCAGCCAAGAAGAGACTTTCACAGATACGCAGTATTTT.

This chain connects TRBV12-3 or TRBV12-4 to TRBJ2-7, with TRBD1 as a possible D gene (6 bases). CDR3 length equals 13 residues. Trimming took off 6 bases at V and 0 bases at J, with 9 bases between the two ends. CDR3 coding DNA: TGTGCCAGCAGGACAGGAAGCTCCTACGAGCAGTACTTC. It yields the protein CASRTGSSYEQYF.

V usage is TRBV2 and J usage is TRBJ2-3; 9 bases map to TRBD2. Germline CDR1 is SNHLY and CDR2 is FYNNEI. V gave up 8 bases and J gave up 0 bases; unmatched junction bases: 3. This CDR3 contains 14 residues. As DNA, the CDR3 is TGTGCCAGCCTAGCGGGGTGGAGCACAGATACGCAGTATTTT. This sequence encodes CASLAGWSTDTQYF.